This TCR beta chain was recovered during a study of T cell repertoires in cytomegalovirus infection. Study results and caveats: Pooled public TCR beta family frequency picked out CMV carriers with the relevant HLA. HLA-C-restricted CMV-specific TCR beta clonotypes prevailed in the ex vivo response.

Trimming cost V 1 base and J 3 bases, with 12 bases left between them. Germline V CDR1 and CDR2: ENHRY, SYGVKD. The CDR3 sequence is 15 residues long. A word on this clonotype: Antigen specificity is unknown.

MiXCR was run by TCRdb on the reads, yielding one entry per CDR3 protein. Seen here are more than 650,000 distinct CDR3 sequences, less than 40% observed once, and the top ten hold roughly 2.9%. The clonotype comes from a human donor in good health (CMV status not recorded). Some clones in this sample may be carry-over from other donors' samples. Material for sequencing was PBMCs. This rearrangement joins TRBV10-3 to TRBJ1-1, with D possibly matching TRBD1 (5 bases). CDR3 region: CAISELGEEDTEAFF. The CDR3 region has the DNA TGTGCCATCAGTGAGTTAGGGGAGGAGGACACTGAAGCTTTCTTT.